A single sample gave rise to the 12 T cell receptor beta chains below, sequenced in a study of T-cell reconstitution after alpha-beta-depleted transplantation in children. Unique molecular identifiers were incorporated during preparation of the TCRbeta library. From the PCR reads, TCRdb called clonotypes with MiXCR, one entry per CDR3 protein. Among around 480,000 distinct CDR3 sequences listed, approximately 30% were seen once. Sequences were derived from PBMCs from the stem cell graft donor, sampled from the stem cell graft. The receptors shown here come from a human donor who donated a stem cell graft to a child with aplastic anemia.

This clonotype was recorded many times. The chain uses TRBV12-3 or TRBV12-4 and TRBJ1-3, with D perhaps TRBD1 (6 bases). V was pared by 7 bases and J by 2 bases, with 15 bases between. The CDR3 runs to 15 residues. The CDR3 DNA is TGTGCCAGCACCCCCCCGGGGGCCGCTGGAAACACCATATATTTT. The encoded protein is CASTPPGAAGNTIYF.

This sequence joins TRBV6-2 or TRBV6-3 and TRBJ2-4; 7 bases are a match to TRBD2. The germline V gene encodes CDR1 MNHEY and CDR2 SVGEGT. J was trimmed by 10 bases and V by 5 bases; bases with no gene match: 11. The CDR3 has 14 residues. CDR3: CASSASGKRNIQYF. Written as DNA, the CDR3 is TGTGCCAGCAGTGCCAGCGGGAAGAGAAATATTCAGTACTTC.

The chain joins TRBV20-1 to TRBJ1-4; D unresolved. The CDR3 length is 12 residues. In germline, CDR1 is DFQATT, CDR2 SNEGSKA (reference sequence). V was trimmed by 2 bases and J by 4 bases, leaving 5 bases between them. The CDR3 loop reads CSARPSNEKLFF. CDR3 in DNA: TGCAGTGCTAGACCCAGTAATGAAAAACTGTTTTTT.

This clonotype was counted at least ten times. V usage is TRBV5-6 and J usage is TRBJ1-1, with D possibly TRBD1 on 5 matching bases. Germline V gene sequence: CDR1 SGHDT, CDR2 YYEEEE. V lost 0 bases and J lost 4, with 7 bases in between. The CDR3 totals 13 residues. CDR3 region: CASSLGGVTEAFF. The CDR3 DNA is TGTGCCAGCAGCTTGGGAGGGGTCACTGAAGCTTTCTTT.

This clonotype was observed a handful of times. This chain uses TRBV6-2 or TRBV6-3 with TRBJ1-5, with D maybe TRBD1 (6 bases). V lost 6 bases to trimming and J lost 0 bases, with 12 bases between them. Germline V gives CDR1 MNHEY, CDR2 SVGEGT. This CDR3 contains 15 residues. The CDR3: CASRSQGNSNQPQHF. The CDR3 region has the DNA TGTGCCAGCAGGTCGCAGGGGAATAGCAATCAGCCCCAGCATTTT.

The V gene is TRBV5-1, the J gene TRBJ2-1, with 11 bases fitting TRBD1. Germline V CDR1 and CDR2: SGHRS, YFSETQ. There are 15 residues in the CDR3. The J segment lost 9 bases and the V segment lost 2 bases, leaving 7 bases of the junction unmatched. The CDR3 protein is CASSFRDRGAGEQFF. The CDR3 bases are TGCGCCAGCAGCTTCCGGGACAGGGGGGCTGGTGAGCAGTTCTTC.

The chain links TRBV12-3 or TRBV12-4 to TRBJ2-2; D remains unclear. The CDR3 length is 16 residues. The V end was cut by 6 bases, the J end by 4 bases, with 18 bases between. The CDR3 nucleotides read TGTGCCAGCAGGAGGCCGGGCCCCCGGAGCACCGGGGAGCTGTTTTTT. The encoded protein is CASRRPGPRSTGELFF.

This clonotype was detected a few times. The CDR3 region has the DNA TGTGCCAGCAGCTCCAGGGCACCACAAAACTATGGCTACACCTTC. Its protein is CASSSRAPQNYGYTF. The chain uses TRBV5-6 and TRBJ1-2; D might be TRBD1 (5 bases). V was clipped by 3 bases and J by 2 bases, with 14 bases between them. The CDR3 has 15 residues. CDR1 is SGHDT, CDR2 YYEEEE, per germline.

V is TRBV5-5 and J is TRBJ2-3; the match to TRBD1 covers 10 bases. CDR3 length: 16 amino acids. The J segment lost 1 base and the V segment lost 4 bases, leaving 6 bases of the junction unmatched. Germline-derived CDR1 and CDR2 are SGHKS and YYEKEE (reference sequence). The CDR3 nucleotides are TGTGCCAGCAGCCAAGGACAGGGGGGACGCACAGATACGCAGTATTTT. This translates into CASSQGQGGRTDTQYF.

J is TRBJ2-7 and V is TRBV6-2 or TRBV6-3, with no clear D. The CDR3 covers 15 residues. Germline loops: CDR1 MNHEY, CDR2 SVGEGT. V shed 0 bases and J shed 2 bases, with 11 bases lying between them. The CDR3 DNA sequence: TGTGCCAGCAGTTACTCTTTAAAGGGAACCTACGAGCAGTACGTC. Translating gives CASSYSLKGTYEQYV.

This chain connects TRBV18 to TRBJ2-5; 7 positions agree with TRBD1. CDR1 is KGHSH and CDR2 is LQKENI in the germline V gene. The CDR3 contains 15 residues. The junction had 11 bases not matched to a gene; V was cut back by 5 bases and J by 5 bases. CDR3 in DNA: TGTGCCAGCTCATCCGGTAGTGGGACAGTTGAGACCCAGTACTTC. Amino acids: CASSSGSGTVETQYF.

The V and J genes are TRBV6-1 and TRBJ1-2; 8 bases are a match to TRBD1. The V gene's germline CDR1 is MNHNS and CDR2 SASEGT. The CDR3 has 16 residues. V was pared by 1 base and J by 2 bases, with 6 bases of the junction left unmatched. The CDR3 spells CASSEDNRGFNYGYTF. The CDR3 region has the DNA TGTGCCAGCAGTGAAGACAACAGGGGGTTCAACTATGGCTACACCTTC.